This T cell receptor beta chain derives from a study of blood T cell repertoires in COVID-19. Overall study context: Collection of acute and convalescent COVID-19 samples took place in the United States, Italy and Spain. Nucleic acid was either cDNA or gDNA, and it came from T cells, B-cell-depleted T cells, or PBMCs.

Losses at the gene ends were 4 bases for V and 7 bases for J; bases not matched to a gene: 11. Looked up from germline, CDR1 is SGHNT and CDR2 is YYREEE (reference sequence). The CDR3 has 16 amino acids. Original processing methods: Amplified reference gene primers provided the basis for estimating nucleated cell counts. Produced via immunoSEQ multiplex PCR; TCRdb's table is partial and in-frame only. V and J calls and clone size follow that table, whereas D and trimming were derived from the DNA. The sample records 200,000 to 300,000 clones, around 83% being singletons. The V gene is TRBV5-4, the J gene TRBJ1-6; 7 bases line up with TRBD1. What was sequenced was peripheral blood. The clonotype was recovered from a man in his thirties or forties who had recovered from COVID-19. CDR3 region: CASSPGGGDSNSPLHF. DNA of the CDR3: TGTGCCAGCAGCCCTGGGGGTGGGGACAGCAATTCACCCCTCCACTTT.